This T cell receptor beta chain was recovered during a study of CD8 T cells in ankylosing spondylitis. With molecular barcodes, quantitative 5'-RACE was used to make the TCR beta libraries. MiXCR, applied by TCRdb to the 5' RACE reads, yields one record per CDR3 protein. The data show some 840,000 distinct CDR3 sequences, about 10% seen once. This CDR3 is built from 16 residues. Germline V gene data show CDR1 as SGHRS and CDR2 as YFSETQ. Trimming at V came to 6 bases and at J to 10 bases, leaving 15 bases not matched to a gene. Study outcomes and limitations: What seemed typical of ankylosing spondylitis blood was a TCR beta motif built from 7 or 8 highly homologous variants.

Points on this clonotype: The antigen is unknown.

Sequencing used blood, either unsorted or a sorted T cell fraction (not recorded which). The receptor's source is a male donor with ankylosing spondylitis. This chain connects TRBV5-1 to TRBJ2-1; 11 bases are shared with TRBD1. CDR3 in amino acids: CASTGQGGGLAREQFF. CDR3 DNA: TGCGCCAGCACGGGACAGGGGGGAGGACTAGCGCGGGAGCAGTTCTTC.